Sequencing of this TCR beta chain was carried out in a study of T cells in localized non-small cell lung cancer. Trimming at V came to 5 bases and at J to 7 bases, leaving 12 bases not matched to a gene. The CDR3 is made up of 15 amino acids. Germline V gene data show CDR1 as SGHTA and CDR2 as FQGNSA. Sequencing was performed with immunoSEQ multiplex PCR; in TCRdb, only in-frame clones are kept and a portion is missing. Among tens of thousands of clones listed, 93% were seen once. General study points: Of the top 100 tumor clones, median around 50 were in adjacent lung, about 26 among its top 100. Clonality of T cells reached its maximum in uninvolved adjacent lung, surpassing tumor.

A single count supports this clone. Antigen: not known. This chain joins TRBV7-2 and TRBJ2-7, with TRBD2 matching over 9 bases. This receptor was identified in a female donor over 55 with stage I lung adenocarcinoma. The specimen comprised peripheral blood, sampled before any cancer treatment. This chain's CDR3 is CASSPLAGARGEQYF. The DNA of the CDR3 is TGTGCCAGCAGCCCACTAGCGGGCGCCAGGGGGGAGCAGTACTTC.